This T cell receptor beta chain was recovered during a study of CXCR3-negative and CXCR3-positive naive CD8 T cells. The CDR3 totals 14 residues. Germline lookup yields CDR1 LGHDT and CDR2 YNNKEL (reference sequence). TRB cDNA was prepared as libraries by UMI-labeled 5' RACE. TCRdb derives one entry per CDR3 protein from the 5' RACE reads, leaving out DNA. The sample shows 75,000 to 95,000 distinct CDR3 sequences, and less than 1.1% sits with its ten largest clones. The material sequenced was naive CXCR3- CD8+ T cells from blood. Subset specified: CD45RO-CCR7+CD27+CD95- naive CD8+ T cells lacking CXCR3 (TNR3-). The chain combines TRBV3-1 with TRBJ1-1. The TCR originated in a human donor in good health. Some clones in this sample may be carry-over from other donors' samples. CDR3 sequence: CASSQPEMNTEAFF.